Each of the 28 T cell receptor beta chains below was sequenced from the same sample in a study of a mutant IDH1 vaccine in newly diagnosed glioma. Time point given: week 35, safety follow-up. Each vaccine dose was 300 ug of mutant IDH1 20-mer peptide, with topical imiquimod. This table comes from immunoSEQ multiplex PCR, and its TCRdb copy is limited to in-frame clones, with some not included. The table records some 66,000 clones, roughly 80% of them present only once. These receptors' antigens are unknown. The sequencing here drew on PBMCs, taken from a glioma patient whose treatment included an IDH1 peptide vaccine. The receptors stem from a man aged 25 to 40 with glioma.

The chain uses TRBV27 and TRBJ2-5; tentatively, D is TRBD1 (5 bases). Trimming took 1 base from V and 6 from J, leaving 15 bases between them. Looked up from germline, CDR1 is MNHEY and CDR2 is SMNVEV (reference sequence). This CDR3 comprises 15 residues. CDR3 residues: CASSLWAGNGKTQYF. The CDR3 DNA follows: TGTGCCAGCAGTTTATGGGCAGGGAATGGAAAGACCCAGTACTTC.

In DNA, the CDR3 is TGTGCCTGGAGTGTCTATCGGATGAACACTGAAGCTTTCTTT. This codes for CAWSVYRMNTEAFF. The gene calls are TRBV30 and TRBJ1-1; no clear D. Germline V CDR1 and CDR2: GTSNPN, SVGIG (reference sequence). V gave up 0 bases and J gave up 0 bases, with 8 bases separating them. The CDR3 sequence is 14 residues long.

The V gene is TRBV6-1, the J gene TRBJ1-5, with TRBD1 matching over 7 bases. V trimming: 1 base; J trimming: 1 base; junction bases outside the gene matches: 4. CDR1 MNHNS and CDR2 SASEGT come from the germline V gene. This CDR3 is built from 16 residues. The CDR3 region is CASSEEGGGSNQPQHF. The CDR3 DNA sequence: TGTGCCAGCAGTGAAGAAGGAGGGGGCAGCAATCAGCCCCAGCATTTT.

V is TRBV10-1 and J is TRBJ2-3, with TRBD2 as a possible D gene (5 bases). This CDR3 spans 15 amino acids. V lost 0 bases and J lost 3, with 10 bases in between. Germline V lookup: CDR1 WNHNN, CDR2 SYGVQD (reference sequence). CDR3 bases: TGCGCCAGCAGTGAGTCACTAGGAATGACAGATACGCAGTATTTT. It encodes CASSESLGMTDTQYF.

This clone was found a few times. The gene calls are TRBV6-1 and TRBJ1-1; D is uncertain. The V gene's germline CDR1 is MNHNS and CDR2 SASEGT. This CDR3 has 13 residues. V was clipped by 1 base and J by 2 bases, with 5 bases between them. The CDR3 bases are TGTGCCAGCAGTGAAGTGGGTAACACTGAAGCTTTCTTT. Translation gives CASSEVGNTEAFF.

This clone came up once. This chain uses TRBV27 with TRBJ2-7, with a weak D call TRBD1 (6 bases). The length of the CDR3 is 13 residues. V was clipped by 2 bases and J by 1 base, with 6 bases between them. CDR1 is MNHEY, CDR2 SMNVEV, per germline (reference sequence). As DNA, the CDR3 is TGTGCCAGCAGTTTACAGGGGTCCTACGAGCAGTACTTC. This codes for CASSLQGSYEQYF.

The J gene is TRBJ1-2, the V gene TRBV18, with D perhaps TRBD1 (5 bases). The germline V gene has CDR1 KGHSH and CDR2 LQKENI. V lost 3 bases and J lost 5, with 7 bases in between. The CDR3 extends over 12 amino acids. The CDR3 here is CASSPRQYGYTF. The DNA of the CDR3 is TGTGCCAGCTCACCTAGACAGTATGGCTACACCTTC.

V is TRBV6-6 and J is TRBJ2-5, with D unresolved. The V and J ends lost 4 bases and 5 bases respectively, with 11 bases between them. The length of the CDR3 is 13 residues. The germline gives CDR1 MNHNY, CDR2 SVGAGI (reference sequence). CDR3 DNA: TGTGCCAGCAGTTTACCTTTCTCGGAGACCCAGTACTTC. Protein product: CASSLPFSETQYF.

CDR3 nucleotide sequence: TGTGCCAGCATATGGAGGAGCTCCTACAATGAGCAGTTCTTC. Translated: CASIWRSSYNEQFF. This rearrangement joins TRBV2 to TRBJ2-1, with D tentatively TRBD2 (5 bases). Trimming shortened V by 7 bases and J by 0 bases, and 10 bases separated the two germline ends. CDR1 SNHLY and CDR2 FYNNEI come from the germline V gene. The CDR3 has 14 residues. Full variable domain (outside the CDR3, taken from reference TRBV2 and TRBJ2-1): EPEVTQTPSHQVTQMGQEVILRCVPISNHLYFYWYRQILGQKVEFLVSFYNNEISEKSEIFDDQFSVERPDGSNFTLKIRSTKLEDSAMYFCASIWRSSYNEQFFGPGTRLTVL.

This chain uses TRBV27 with TRBJ1-5; D is unclear. The V end was cut by 6 bases, the J end by 9 bases, with 18 bases between. The germline gives CDR1 MNHEY, CDR2 SMNVEV (reference sequence). CDR3 length: 14 amino acids. The chain's CDR3 is CASSLVVGLTPQHF. For the CDR3, the DNA is TGTGCCAGCAGCCTCGTGGTGGGGTTAACGCCCCAGCATTTT.

This rearrangement joins TRBV10-1 to TRBJ2-5; 7 nucleotides agree with TRBD2. The ends lost 2 bases at V and 0 bases at J; junction bases unmatched: 3. Germline V gene lookup returns CDR1 WNHNN and CDR2 SYGVQD (reference sequence). The CDR3 has 15 amino acids. The CDR3 bases are TGCGCCAGCAGTGAGGGACTAGGGTACCAAGAGACCCAGTACTTC. It translates to CASSEGLGYQETQYF.

V gene TRBV5-1 combines with J gene TRBJ2-7; D uncertain. V gave up 0 bases and J gave up 3 bases, with 13 bases separating them. The V gene's germline CDR1 is SGHRS and CDR2 YFSETQ. This CDR3 comprises 15 residues. The chain's CDR3 is CASSLASNTVYEQYF. The DNA for the CDR3 is TGCGCCAGCAGCTTGGCCAGTAACACCGTCTACGAGCAGTACTTC.

V is TRBV5-1 and J is TRBJ2-1; weak D call: TRBD2 (5 bases). Deletions cut 3 bases from V and 0 bases from J, with 13 bases between. CDR1 SGHRS and CDR2 YFSETQ come from the germline V gene. The CDR3 loop spans 16 amino acids. The CDR3 loop reads CASSSRGESSYNEQFF. The CDR3 nucleotides are TGCGCCAGCAGCTCTCGTGGGGAGAGCTCCTACAATGAGCAGTTCTTC.

The chain joins TRBV28 to TRBJ1-1; D remains unclear. Trimming removed 6 bases from V and 2 bases from J, with 13 bases in between. Germline CDR1 is MDHEN and CDR2 is SYDVKM. This CDR3 has 14 residues. This CDR3 is CASRMGSPNTEAFF. Written as DNA, the CDR3 is TGTGCCAGCAGGATGGGATCCCCCAACACTGAAGCTTTCTTT.

The chain is built from TRBV7-9 and TRBJ2-7, with 9 bases lining up with TRBD1. CDR3 length equals 15 residues. Germline V gene sequence: CDR1 SEHNR, CDR2 FQNEAQ (reference sequence). With 5 bases clipped from V and 6 bases from J, the junction kept 11 bases outside the gene matches. CDR3 sequence: CASSGPDRGSSEQYF. CDR3 nucleotides: TGTGCCAGCAGCGGACCGGACAGGGGATCGTCCGAGCAGTACTTC.

This clone is a singleton in its sample. The chain carries TRBV5-6 and TRBJ2-3; TRBD2 matches 9 bases. V trimming: 2 bases; J trimming: 2 bases; junction bases outside the gene matches: 6. In germline, CDR1 is SGHDT, CDR2 YYEEEE. The CDR3 spans 16 residues. The DNA for the CDR3 is TGTGCCAGCAGCTTTAATAGCGGGGGACACACAGATACGCAGTATTTT. It translates to CASSFNSGGHTDTQYF.

V gene TRBV7-2 combines with J gene TRBJ1-5, with D perhaps TRBD1 (5 bases). V was cut by 1 base and J by 9 bases, with 10 bases left in between. CDR1 and CDR2 (germline): SGHTA, FQGNSA. The CDR3 is 13 residues long. The CDR3, as DNA: TGTGCCAGCAGCTTAGTAGGGGTGGGGCCCCAGCATTTT. Translating gives CASSLVGVGPQHF.

The chain carries TRBV5-1 and TRBJ1-1, with 7 bases fitting TRBD1. The CDR3 loop spans 14 amino acids. Unmatched junction bases numbered 4, after V lost 3 bases and J lost 2 bases. Germline V lookup: CDR1 SGHRS, CDR2 YFSETQ. The CDR3 nucleotides read TGCGCCAGCAGCTCCGGACAGGTAAACACTGAAGCTTTCTTT. It encodes CASSSGQVNTEAFF.

This clone was seen only a few times. The chain recombines TRBV6-4 with TRBJ2-2; 8 bases fit TRBD2. The V and J ends lost 3 bases and 2 bases, in that order; junction bases with no gene match: 8. Germline V gives CDR1 MRHNA, CDR2 SNTAGT. The CDR3 runs 17 residues. CDR3 sequence: CASSESPGLANTGELFF. CDR3 nucleotide sequence: TGTGCCAGCAGTGAAAGTCCTGGACTAGCCAACACCGGGGAGCTGTTTTTT.

The table lists this clone with a few counts. The chain recombines TRBV6-4 with TRBJ1-2; the match to TRBD1 covers 8 bases. The germline CDR1 and CDR2 sequences are MRHNA and SNTAGT. The V and J ends lost 4 bases and 3 bases, in that order; junction bases with no gene match: 10. The CDR3 has 16 amino acids. The CDR3 here is CASSARGQGDDYGYTF. The CDR3 DNA reads as TGTGCCAGCAGTGCAAGAGGACAGGGCGACGACTATGGCTACACCTTC.

The rearrangement uses TRBV6-5 and TRBJ2-1, with no clear D. Germline V gene data show CDR1 as MNHEY and CDR2 as SVGAGI. The CDR3 contains 14 residues. V was trimmed by 5 bases and J by 5 bases, leaving 13 bases between them. The CDR3 coding sequence is TGTGCCAGCAGTCGATTATCTACTGACAATGAGCAGTTCTTC. It yields the protein CASSRLSTDNEQFF.

For this clone: The junction departs from germline at one end; a sequencing error may be responsible. The gene calls are TRBV18 and TRBJ2-5; 9 bases fit TRBD1. This CDR3 comprises 15 residues. Looked up from germline, CDR1 is KGHSH and CDR2 is LQKENI. Written as DNA, the CDR3 is TGTGCCAGCTCATCACCACAGGGGGCGAGGGAGACCCAGTACTTC. It codes for CASSSPQGARETQYF.

This chain joins TRBV13 and TRBJ2-3; 9 bases are shared with TRBD2. Germline assignment: CDR1 PRHDT and CDR2 FYEKMQ (reference sequence). The CDR3 runs 18 residues. V was pared by 1 base and J by 1 base, with 9 bases of the junction left unmatched. CDR3 in amino acids: CASSLVAGERRGTDTQYF. CDR3 DNA: TGTGCCAGCAGCTTAGTAGCGGGGGAGCGCAGGGGCACAGATACGCAGTATTTT. The variable domain in full, with the rest retrieved from reference TRBV13 and TRBJ2-3, is AAGVIQSPRHLIKEKRETATLKCYPIPRHDTVYWYQQGPGQDPQFLISFYEKMQSDKGSIPDRFSAQQFSDYHSELNMSSLELGDSALYFCASSLVAGERRGTDTQYFGPGTRLTVL.

The chain carries TRBV2 and TRBJ2-7; a possible D gene is TRBD1 (6 bases). CDR3 length equals 14 residues. Per germline, CDR1 SNHLY and CDR2 FYNNEI. V lost 6 bases and J lost 2, with 14 bases in between. The DNA for the CDR3 is TGTGCCAGCAGACCGGGACACATAACCTACGAGCAGTACTTC. Translation: CASRPGHITYEQYF.

The chain uses TRBV7-9 and TRBJ2-5; TRBD1 matches at 10 bases. The CDR3 runs 15 residues. V gave up 2 bases and J gave up 5 bases; unmatched junction bases: 5. Germline V CDR1 and CDR2: SEHNR, FQNEAQ (reference sequence). The CDR3 sequence: CASSLPGQGWETQYF. CDR3 coding DNA: TGTGCCAGCAGCTTACCGGGACAGGGGTGGGAGACCCAGTACTTC.

CDR3 DNA sequence: TGTGCCAGTAAGGACAGGGGATTCCAAGAGACCCAGTACTTC. Amino acids: CASKDRGFQETQYF. This chain links TRBV19 with TRBJ2-5; 9 nucleotides agree with TRBD1. Germline V lookup: CDR1 LNHDA, CDR2 SQIVND (reference sequence). V was pared by 7 bases and J by 1 base, with 4 bases of the junction left unmatched. CDR3 length equals 14 residues.

The chain couples TRBV5-4 to TRBJ2-3; possible D gene TRBD1, 6 bases. V lost 4 bases and J 2 bases, leaving 11 bases between the germline ends. This CDR3 is 14 amino acids long. Germline V gives CDR1 SGHNT, CDR2 YYREEE (reference sequence). CDR3 residues: CASSRTDYTDTQYF. CDR3 in DNA: TGTGCCAGCAGCCGGACAGATTACACAGATACGCAGTATTTT.

This chain connects TRBV19 to TRBJ2-7; 9 positions match TRBD1. Germline V lookup: CDR1 LNHDA, CDR2 SQIVND (reference sequence). The CDR3 consists of 16 residues. Trimming at V came to 3 bases and at J to 3 bases, leaving 9 bases not matched to a gene. The CDR3 spells CASSIEGTGFFYEQYF. In DNA form, the CDR3 reads TGTGCCAGTAGTATTGAGGGGACAGGGTTTTTCTACGAGCAGTACTTC.